Listed below are T cell receptor beta chains from one sample, sequenced in a study of hypomethylating agent response in myelodysplastic syndrome. Sequencing was performed with immunoSEQ multiplex PCR; in TCRdb, only in-frame clones are kept and a portion is missing. The top ten clones hold less than 20% of a sample with a few thousand clones, roughly four fifths of them seen once. The sample in question was bone marrow, obtained before or after starting hypomethylating agent treatment for myelodysplastic syndrome (not recorded which). The receptors were sampled from a human donor with myelodysplastic syndrome. Each CDR3 is given with its conserved first and last residue.

J: TRBJ2-1
V: TRBV6-4
CDR3: CASSPDRSSYNEQFF

J: TRBJ1-2
V: TRBV6-5
CDR3: CASFPRSSPNYGYTF

J: TRBJ1-3
V: TRBV6-1
CDR3: CATLRGPSGNTIYF

J: TRBJ1-3
V: TRBV6-1
CDR3: CASRAGQGLTIYF

J: TRBJ2-6
V: TRBV10-3
CDR3: CAIPGGSGANVLTF

J: TRBJ2-3
V: TRBV7-9
CDR3: CASGDRGGTDTQYF

J: TRBJ2-3
V: TRBV6-1
CDR3: CASTASGFRTDTQYF

J: TRBJ1-4
V: TRBV27
CDR3: CASSTPQGPVPGKLFF

J: TRBJ1-3
V: TRBV5-1
CDR3: CASSSDTASGNTIYF

J: TRBJ2-2
V: TRBV10-1
CDR3: CATQHSGNTGELFF

J: TRBJ2-3
V: TRBV5-1
CDR3: CASSYSRSGDTQYF

J: TRBJ1-1
V: TRBV28
CDR3: CASSLAVVNTEAFF

J: TRBJ2-3
V: TRBV7-2
CDR3: CASSLQGDTQYF

J: TRBJ2-1
V: TRBV7-2
CDR3: CASRPRGSYNEQFF

J: TRBJ1-4
V: TRBV15
CDR3: CATNLRRGQNEKLFF

J: TRBJ2-3
V: TRBV20-1
CDR3: CSARGWDTQYF

J: TRBJ2-2
V: TRBV18
CDR3: CASSPDEANTGELFF

J: TRBJ2-7
V: TRBV6-4
CDR3: CASTVGTGGGEQYF

J: TRBJ2-7
V: TRBV6-6
CDR3: CASSYSRPGNEQYF

J: TRBJ2-5
V: TRBV7-9
CDR3: CASSLVGLGGEETQYF

J: TRBJ1-5
V: TRBV5-8
CDR3: CASSLQAPGGNQPQHF

J: TRBJ1-4
V: TRBV10-3
CDR3: CAITSEKLFF

J: TRBJ2-1
V: TRBV6-4
CDR3: CAISLGLVITGSYNEQFF

J: TRBJ2-5
V: TRBV10-2
CDR3: CASKSGVGETQYF

J: TRBJ1-1
V: TRBV7-6
CDR3: CASSLAPEIGAFF

J: TRBJ2-1
V: TRBV4-2
CDR3: CASSQDPRTGVVNEQFF

J: TRBJ1-2
V: TRBV6-5
CDR3: CASSGRKTNYGYTF

J: TRBJ2-5
V: TRBV6-5
CDR3: CASSYERGVETQYF

J: TRBJ2-7
V: TRBV10-3
CDR3: CAISERDRGEQYF

J: TRBJ1-2
V: TRBV7-2
CDR3: CASSGQSYGYTF

J: TRBJ2-2
V: TRBV4-1
CDR3: CASSQAPQGNTGELFF

J: TRBJ1-1
V: TRBV19
CDR3: CASSSNLRPTEAFF

J: TRBJ2-2
V: TRBV11-3
CDR3: CASSLVGTAGELFF

J: TRBJ1-5
V: TRBV6-6
CDR3: CASRLNLSNQPQHF

J: TRBJ1-5
V: TRBV1
CDR3: CTSSQDDKGNQPQHF

J: TRBJ1-2
V: TRBV2
CDR3: CASSVQTVRGGYTF

J: TRBJ2-1
V: TRBV20-1
CDR3: CSARDGAEQFF

J: NA
V: TRBV4-1
CDR3: CASSPRSGSRTDEQYF

J: TRBJ1-1
V: TRBV5-4
CDR3: CASSLRQNTEAFF

J: TRBJ2-6
V: TRBV30
CDR3: CAWQGSSGANVLTF

J: TRBJ2-3
V: TRBV10-3
CDR3: CAIGGGIGSTDTQYF

J: TRBJ1-1
V: TRBV28
CDR3: CASSFLGSSTEAFF

J: TRBJ2-5
V: TRBV25-1
CDR3: CASSEYGQLETQYF

J: TRBJ2-3
V: TRBV7-9
CDR3: CASSISGASTDTQYF

J: TRBJ1-2
V: TRBV30
CDR3: CAWSVRTAYGYTF

J: TRBJ1-3
V: TRBV11-2
CDR3: CASSSVHSGNTIYF

J: TRBJ2-1
V: TRBV6-6
CDR3: CASSPSTGGEQFF

J: TRBJ2-7
V: TRBV21-1
CDR3: CASSPHLGEQYF

J: TRBJ2-2
V: TRBV7-8
CDR3: CASSPFGGITGELFF

J: TRBJ1-4
V: TRBV30
CDR3: CAWRPGTATNEKLFF

J: TRBJ1-1
V: TRBV21-1
CDR3: CASSPRAEAFF

J: TRBJ1-4
V: TRBV5-4
CDR3: CASSGDTSTNEKLFF

J: TRBJ1-5
V: TRBV7-2
CDR3: CASRLFNQPQHF

J: TRBJ2-2
V: TRBV7-9
CDR3: CASGGWGTGELFF

J: TRBJ1-6
V: TRBV19
CDR3: CASSSSQGAIGSPLHF

J: TRBJ2-1
V: TRBV7-2
CDR3: CASSLGVGSAGFF

J: TRBJ2-7
V: TRBV7-9
CDR3: CASSLLGAKEQYF

J: TRBJ1-2
V: TRBV29-1
CDR3: CSVSRVAGYTF

J: TRBJ1-4
V: TRBV7-9
CDR3: CASSSSGVQNEKLFF